This T cell receptor beta chain derives from a study of glioma-infiltrating T cells. Study-wide findings and caveats: Gliomas, especially low-grade, showed above-expected tissue-blood divergence; non-neoplastic patients showed below.

Note on this clonotype: Its antigen is as yet unknown.

The iRepertoire nested amplicon-rescue multiplex PCR amplified TCR alpha and beta CDR3s from RNA. Using its own MiXCR run on the multiplex PCR reads, TCRdb lists one record per CDR3 protein. The data hold around 100,000 distinct CDR3 sequences, with 29% observed a single time. Looked up from germline, CDR1 is SGHNT and CDR2 is YYREEE (reference sequence). This CDR3 is built from 15 residues. Trimming removed 4 bases from V and 2 bases from J, with 13 bases in between. The TCR sequence derives from a human donor with low-grade glioma or glioblastoma, undergoing nonglioma brain surgery, or in good health (not recorded which). The sample consisted of glioma tissue, nonneoplastic brain tissue, or PBMCs (not recorded which). The chain uses TRBV5-4 and TRBJ1-5; D may be TRBD1 (5 bases). The CDR3 region has the DNA TGTGCCAGCAGCCGGGGGGTAAGCGGCAATCAGCCCCAGCATTTT. Translating gives CASSRGVSGNQPQHF.